The clone carrying this TCR beta chain was recorded many times. As yet, its antigen is unknown. This sample was included in a study of T-cell reconstitution after alpha-beta-depleted transplantation in children. Findings of the study overall: From surviving recipient T cells and thymic progenitors came the high day-60 TCRbeta diversity observed in some patients.

CDR1 is SNHLY and CDR2 is FYNNEI in the germline V gene. V was shortened by 6 bases and J by 2 bases, with 17 bases between the two germline ends. CDR3 length equals 15 residues. As it was prepared, the TCRbeta library received unique molecular identifiers. One entry per CDR3 protein, called by TCRdb with MiXCR from the PCR reads. The sample shows 550,000 to 600,000 distinct CDR3 sequences, 23% of them seen only once. This sequence joins TRBV2 and TRBJ2-7, with D perhaps TRBD1 (5 bases). This TCR derives from a boy younger than two who had a stem cell transplant for acute myeloid leukemia, so the T cells may come from the graft donor. Sequenced here: PBMCs, mostly from graft donor cells, sampled 360 days after TCRalphabeta/CD19-depleted stem cell transplant. CDR3 nucleotide sequence: TGTGCCAGCAGGAGCCTAGACAGTCTCGCCTACGAGCAGTACTTC. This encodes CASRSLDSLAYEQYF.